Reported below is one TCR beta chain. Its matching antigen is unknown. The data are from a study of cytotoxic CD8 clonotypes in ibrutinib-treated CLL. TCRdb's copy holds only in-frame clones and misses some; the assay was immunoSEQ multiplex PCR. The table lists 50,000 to 70,000 clones, approximately 50% of them singletons, with about 24% in the top ten. Notes on the study in general: Circulating CD8+ T-cell counts were tracked by baseline clonality, which exceeded that of age-matched healthy donors. Rare overall, public clonotypes shrank or held steady under therapy.

This material consisted of PBMCs, taken at disease progression, from a patient treated with ibrutinib. The receptor's source is a human donor with chronic lymphocytic leukemia.

In DNA form, the CDR3 reads TGTGCCAGCATTCGGCTCTCACAGGAATCGGGCGGCACCGGGGAGCTGTTTTTT. It is translated as CASIRLSQESGGTGELFF. The chain recombines TRBV28 with TRBJ2-2; the D gene is possibly TRBD1 (5 bases). Germline V CDR1 and CDR2: MDHEN, SYDVKM. The V end lost 7 bases, the J end lost 4 bases, and 25 bases lay between the germline ends. CDR3 length: 18 amino acids.